This T cell receptor beta chain originates from a study of blood T cell repertoires in COVID-19 (dated by TCRdb to about 2020). Regarding the complete study: The collaborator samples originated in the United States, Italy and Spain and spanned the acute and convalescent phases of COVID-19. The prospective study material was composed of cDNA or gDNA derived from T cells, B-cell-depleted T cells, or PBMCs. Subjects who had been exposed to COVID-19, were actively infected with it, or had recovered from it provided the deeply sampled blood TCRbeta repertoires that made up the dataset. A freely available public database, intended as a resource for researchers studying the immune response to SARS-CoV-2, is where the repertoires were released. Samples were obtained from the ongoing ImmuneRACE study (first 160 participants) and from some 1,300 subjects provided by 6 global collaborators. Nearly every sample came with metadata listing a de-identified subject ID, COVID-19 status, age in years and sex. Where available, HLA class I and class II types were obtained from metadata supplied by the sample provider rather than from assay-based typing. Overall study outcomes, separate from this receptor: Clinical and demographic metadata were provided uncurated, with the amount varying by source and participant.

TCRbeta CDR3 regions were amplified from genomic DNA using the immunoSEQ Assay, a bias-controlled multiplex PCR. As for the original processing: The number of nucleated cells in each sample was estimated from the amplification of reference gene primers within the assay. To quantify the absolute abundance of each unique TCRbeta CDR3 rearrangement, sequence reads were collapsed and filtered. For each sample, productive Simpson clonality was calculated by taking the square root of Simpson's diversity index across productive rearrangements. Not all clones reach the TCRdb copy of this immuneACCESS table, which keeps in-frame sequences only. Checked studies attribute under half of the gap to unresolved V genes and leave the rest unexplained. V and J calls and clone size are those listed in that table; D and trimming were worked out from the DNA. This sample has roughly 500,000 clones in its table, and roughly 88% of those were observed once. The ten largest clonotypes hold about 2% of the sample.

As regards this clone: The antigen this receptor binds is unknown. No much larger clone is present one base from it, and per-base qualities are unavailable.

Participants in the prospective study were enrolled through a virtual design, were aged about 18 to 100 years, and lived in under 25 United States geographic areas. To assign participants to cohorts, the prospective study relied on clinical history that participants themselves reported in a screening survey and a study questionnaire. Recovered participants in ImmuneRACE Cohort 3 were defined as having two consecutive negative NP/OP PCR tests, clearance from a healthcare professional, or resolution of symptoms. In the prospective study, whole blood, serum and a nasopharyngeal or oropharyngeal swab were collected from each participant by mobile phlebotomists. Additional blood draws and questionnaires over an approximately 2-month period could optionally be provided by prospective study participants. Before DNA extraction, prospective study blood samples were shipped either frozen or at room temperature.

The sequence derives from a woman aged 40 to 49 who had recovered from COVID-19. Sequenced: PBMCs or T cells enriched from blood (not recorded which).

The CDR3 region has the sequence CASSSRGRFYEQFF. Read as DNA, the sequence is TGTGCCAGCAGCTCTAGGGGCCGGTTCTATGAGCAGTTCTTC. This chain joins TRBV7-4 to TRBJ2-1; the D region possibly corresponds to TRBD1 (5 bases align). From the cysteine up to the phenylalanine, the CDR3 has a length of 14 residues. Just the 42-base CDR3 DNA is kept, in frame starting at base 1. Between the V and J ends, shortened by 4 bases and 8 bases respectively, the junction contains 15 bases. The germline V gene sets CDR1 to SGHVT and CDR2 to SQSDAQ.